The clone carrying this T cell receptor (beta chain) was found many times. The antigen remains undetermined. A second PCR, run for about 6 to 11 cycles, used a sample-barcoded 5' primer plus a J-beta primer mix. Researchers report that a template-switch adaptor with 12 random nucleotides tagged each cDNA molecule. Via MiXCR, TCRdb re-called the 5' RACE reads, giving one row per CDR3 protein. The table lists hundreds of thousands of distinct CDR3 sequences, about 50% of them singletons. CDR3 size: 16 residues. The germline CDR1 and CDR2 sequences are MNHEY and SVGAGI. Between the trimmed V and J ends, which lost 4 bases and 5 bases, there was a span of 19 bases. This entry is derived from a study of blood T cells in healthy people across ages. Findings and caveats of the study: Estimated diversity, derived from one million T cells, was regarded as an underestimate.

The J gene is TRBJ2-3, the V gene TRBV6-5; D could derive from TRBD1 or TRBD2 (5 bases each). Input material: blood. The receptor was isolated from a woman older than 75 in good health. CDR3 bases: TGTGCCAGCAGTTTTACGTCCGGGACCACCCAAGATACGCAGTATTTT. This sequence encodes CASSFTSGTTQDTQYF.